Listed below are T cell receptor beta chains from one sample, sequenced in a study of regulatory T cells in long-lasting Graves disease. One entry per CDR3 protein results from TCRdb running MiXCR on the multiplex PCR reads. The repertoire has about 430,000 distinct CDR3 sequences, around 16% of them found once; the top ten carry about 8.2%. The data were also submitted as part of a second study, on T cells in Graves' hyperthyroidism and ophthalmopathy.

The sequencing used peripheral blood mononuclear cells (PBMCs), collected at new diagnosis, from a patient treated with antithyroid drugs. These receptors originate from a woman aged 40-49 years with Graves disease. The CDR3 runs from the conserved cysteine through the conserved F or W. A D gene is named only where the DNA matches it firmly. A clone size is listed for some rows: how often the clone was seen (once, few, many), or a class if it is expanded.

V	D	J	size	CDR3	DNA
TRBV5-1	.	TRBJ1-1	many	CASSLAGWEVDTEAFF	TGCGCCAGCAGCTTGGCCGGGTGGGAAGTGGACACTGAAGCTTTCTTT
TRBV27	TRBD1	TRBJ2-7	few	CASSLSGDSLSYEQYF	TGTGCCAGCAGTTTAAGTGGGGACAGCCTCTCCTACGAGCAGTACTTC
TRBV24-1	.	TRBJ2-5	many	CATSDPSERLGETQYF	TGTGCCACCAGTGATCCCTCCGAGCGGCTGGGGGAGACCCAGTACTTC
TRBV28	TRBD1	TRBJ2-7	.	CASSHRGLYYEQYF	TGTGCCAGCAGCCACAGGGGGCTCTACTACGAGCAGTACTTC
TRBV11-2	TRBD2	TRBJ2-5	.	CASSSSGTSGQETQYF	TGTGCCAGCAGCTCCTCCGGGACTAGCGGACAAGAGACCCAGTACTTC
TRBV24-1	.	TRBJ1-5	.	CATSDSRQAPSNQPQHF	TGTGCCACCAGTGATTCCCGACAGGCCCCTAGCAATCAGCCCCAGCATTTT
TRBV10-2	.	TRBJ1-4	many	CASSDRAAYNEKLFF	TGCGCCAGCAGTGATCGGGCAGCCTATAATGAAAAACTGTTTTTT
TRBV4-2	.	TRBJ1-6	.	CASSQETEGDNSPLHF	TGTGCCAGCAGCCAAGAGACAGAAGGCGATAATTCACCCCTCCACTTT
TRBV6-1	.	TRBJ1-5	many	CASSVSGQPQHF	TGTGCCAGCAGTGTATCCGGTCAGCCCCAGCATTTT
TRBV15	TRBD2	TRBJ2-2	.	CATSGSPRLAMGGELFF	TGTGCCACCAGTGGAAGCCCACGACTAGCGATGGGCGGGGAGCTGTTTTTT
TRBV28	.	TRBJ1-1	many	CASSLLGRRATEAFF	TGTGCCAGCAGTTTATTGGGCCGAAGGGCCACTGAAGCTTTCTTT
TRBV12-3/TRBV12-4	TRBD1	TRBJ2-7	few	CASRRTGTYEQYF	TGTGCCAGCAGGCGGACAGGGACGTACGAGCAGTACTTC
TRBV6-2/TRBV6-3	.	TRBJ1-4	.	CASLDRLNEKLFF	TGTGCCAGCCTAGACAGATTAAATGAAAAACTGTTTTTT
TRBV9	.	TRBJ2-7	many	CASSVGDGSSYEQYF	TGTGCCAGCAGCGTAGGAGACGGAAGCTCCTACGAGCAGTACTTC
TRBV6-2/TRBV6-3	.	TRBJ2-3	.	CASSWGGRGSTDTQYF	TGTGCCAGCAGTTGGGGGGGCAGGGGGAGCACAGATACGCAGTATTTT
TRBV4-2	TRBD2	TRBJ2-5	.	CASSQDGAGLAGEETQYF	TGTGCCAGCAGCCAAGATGGAGCGGGACTAGCGGGAGAAGAGACCCAGTACTTC